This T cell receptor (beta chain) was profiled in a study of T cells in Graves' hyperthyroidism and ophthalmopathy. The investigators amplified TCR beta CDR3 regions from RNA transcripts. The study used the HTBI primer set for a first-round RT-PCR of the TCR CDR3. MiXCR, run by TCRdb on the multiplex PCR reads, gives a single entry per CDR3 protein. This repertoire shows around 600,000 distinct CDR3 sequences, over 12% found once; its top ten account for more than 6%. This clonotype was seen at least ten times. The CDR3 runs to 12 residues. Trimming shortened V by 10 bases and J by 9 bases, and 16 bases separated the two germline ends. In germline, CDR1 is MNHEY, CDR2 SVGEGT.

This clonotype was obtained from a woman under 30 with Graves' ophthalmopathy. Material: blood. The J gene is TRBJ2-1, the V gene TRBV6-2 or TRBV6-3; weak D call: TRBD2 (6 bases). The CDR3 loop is CATRRPGLEQFF. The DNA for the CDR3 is TGTGCCACCAGGAGACCGGGACTTGAGCAGTTCTTC.